This is a list of T cell receptor beta chains from one sample in a study of tumor and adjacent non-tumor tissue in lung cancer. TCRdb used MiXCR to reprocess the multiplex PCR reads, holding one entry per CDR3 protein. The table includes about 98,000 distinct CDR3 sequences, 80% detected once. Sequencing used distant non-tumor lung tissue. The receptors shown here come from a man in his sixties with small cell lung cancer. CDR3s include the opening cysteine and the closing phenylalanine or tryptophan.

CDR3	V	length
CASSLYLTGDQDMQYF	TRBV28	16
CACSQELTGTYEQYF	TRBV4-2	15
CSATRLARTSRLTDTQYF	TRBV20-1	18
CASRSGGGNEQFF	TRBV28	13
CASSQVLQRGAEAFF	TRBV4-1	15
CASRDRGRGGYTF	TRBV10-1	13
CASNYSIWGVADNEQSF	TRBV6-5	17
CASRRGAGGTYKVQFF	TRBV6-6	16
CASSVRPSRSIDTQYF	TRBV9	16
CSARDGGSGGNTIYF	TRBV20-1	15
CASTPGQDEQSF	TRBV6-6	12